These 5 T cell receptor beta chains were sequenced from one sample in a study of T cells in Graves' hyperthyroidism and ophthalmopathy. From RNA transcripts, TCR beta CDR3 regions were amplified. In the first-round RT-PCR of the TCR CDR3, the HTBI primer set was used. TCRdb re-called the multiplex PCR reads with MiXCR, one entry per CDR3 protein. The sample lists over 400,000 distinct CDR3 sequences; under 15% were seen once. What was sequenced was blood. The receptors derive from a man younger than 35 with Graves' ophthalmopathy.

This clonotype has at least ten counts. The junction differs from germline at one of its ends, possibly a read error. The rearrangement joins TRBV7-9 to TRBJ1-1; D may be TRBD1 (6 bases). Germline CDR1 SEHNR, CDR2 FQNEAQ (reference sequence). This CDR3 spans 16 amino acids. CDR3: CASSRHAGVLKTEAFF. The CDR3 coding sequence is TGTGCCAGCAGCCGGCACGCAGGGGTCCTGAAAACTGAAGCTTTCTTT.

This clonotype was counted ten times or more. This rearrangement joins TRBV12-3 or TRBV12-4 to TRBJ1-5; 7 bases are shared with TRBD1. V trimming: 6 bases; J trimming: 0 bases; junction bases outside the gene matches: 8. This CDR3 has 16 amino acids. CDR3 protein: CASSRTGTASNQPQHF. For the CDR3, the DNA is TGTGCCAGCAGCCGGACCGGGACAGCTAGCAATCAGCCCCAGCATTTT.

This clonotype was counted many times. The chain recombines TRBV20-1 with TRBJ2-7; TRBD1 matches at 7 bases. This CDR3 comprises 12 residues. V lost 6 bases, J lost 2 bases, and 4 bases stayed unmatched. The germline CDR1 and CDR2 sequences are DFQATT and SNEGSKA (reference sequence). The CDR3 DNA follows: TGCAGTGCCAGGGACAGTCCCTACGAGCAGTACTTC. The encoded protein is CSARDSPYEQYF.

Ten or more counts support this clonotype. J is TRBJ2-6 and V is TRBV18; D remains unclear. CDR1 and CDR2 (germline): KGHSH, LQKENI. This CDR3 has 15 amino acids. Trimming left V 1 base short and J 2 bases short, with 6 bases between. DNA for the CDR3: TGTGCCAGCTCACCACGGGATGCTGGGGCCAACGTCCTGACTTTC. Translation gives CASSPRDAGANVLTF.

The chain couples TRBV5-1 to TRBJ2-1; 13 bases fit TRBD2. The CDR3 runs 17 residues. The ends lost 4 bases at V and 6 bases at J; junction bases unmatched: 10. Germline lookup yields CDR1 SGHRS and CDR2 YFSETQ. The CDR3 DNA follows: TGCGCCAGCAGCCACTACCAGACTAGCGGGGGGATCAATGAGCAGTTCTTC. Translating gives CASSHYQTSGGINEQFF.